Following are 23 T cell receptor beta chains from one sample sequenced in a study of shared clonotypes between healthy human individuals. The assay was immunoSEQ multiplex PCR, and TCRdb's table has in-frame clones only and misses some. The table lists under 2.5 million clones, just under 95% of them singletons. The sequencing sample was made of naive CD4+ T cells from PBMCs. Subset indicated: CD45RA+ positively selected. The receptor set was obtained from a man between 18 and 35 years old in good health. Some clones in this sample may be carry-over from other donors' samples.

The chain employs TRBV5-1 and TRBJ2-2; 8 nucleotides align to TRBD1. The CDR3 runs 16 residues. Germline V gene lookup returns CDR1 SGHRS and CDR2 YFSETQ. Trimming at V came to 0 bases and at J to 6 bases, leaving 7 bases not matched to a gene. CDR3 bases: TGCGCCAGCAGCTTGGTGTCAGGGGGCAGGCCCGGGGAGCTGTTTTTT. Protein sequence: CASSLVSGGRPGELFF. The full variable domain, completed using reference TRBV5-1 and TRBJ2-2, is KAGVTQTPRYLIKTRGQQVTLSCSPISGHRSVSWYQQTPGQGLQFLFEYFSETQRNKGNFPGRFSGRQFSNSRSEMNVSTLELGDSALYLCASSLVSGGRPGELFFGEGSRLTVL.

The chain joins TRBV10-3 to TRBJ1-1; D remains unclear. Germline V gives CDR1 ENHRY, CDR2 SYGVKD. The length of the CDR3 is 13 residues. With 0 bases removed from V and 9 bases from J, the gap between germline ends came to 11 bases. The CDR3 region has the DNA TGTGCCATCAGTGAGTCCGGGTGGTCTCAAGCTTTCTTT. Protein: CAISESGWSQAFF.

The chain uses TRBV20-1 and TRBJ2-5; no firm D call. Trimming removed 5 bases from V and 5 bases from J, with 9 bases in between. The CDR3 has 11 residues. CDR1 and CDR2 (germline): DFQATT, SNEGSKA (reference sequence). CDR3 coding DNA: TGCAGTGCTCAAGCAAGTGAGACCCAGTACTTC. The encoded protein is CSAQASETQYF.

The gene calls are TRBV21-1 and TRBJ2-2. TRBV21-1 is a listed pseudogene. The length of the CDR3 is 18 residues. The CDR3 region has the DNA TGTGCCAGCAGCAAAACCACCGCACAAATAGAGAACACCGGGGAGCTGTTTTTT. The encoded protein is CASSKTTAQIENTGELFF.

The chain combines TRBV27 with TRBJ1-4; D may be TRBD1 (5 bases). Trimming cost V 6 bases and J 3 bases, with 11 bases left between them. The CDR3 is 14 residues long. Germline V gives CDR1 MNHEY, CDR2 SMNVEV (reference sequence). CDR3 coding DNA: TGTGCCAGCAGCCAACGACAGCCTAATGAAAAACTGTTTTTT. Residues: CASSQRQPNEKLFF.

The V call is TRBV11-3, the J call TRBJ2-3; possibly TRBD1 for D (6 bases). Trimming cost V 5 bases and J 3 bases, with 15 bases left between them. Per germline, CDR1 SGHNT and CDR2 YENEEA. The CDR3 sequence is 15 residues long. CDR3 sequence reads: CASSPGLQGTDTQYF. CDR3 sequence (DNA): TGTGCCAGCAGCCCCGGTCTTCAGGGGACAGATACGCAGTATTTT.

The chain employs TRBV28 and TRBJ1-3; tentative D call: TRBD1 (5 bases). V shed 8 bases and J shed 2 bases, with 16 bases lying between them. CDR3 length equals 15 residues. Germline CDR1 is MDHEN and CDR2 is SYDVKM. The CDR3 here is CASGALVPPGNTIYF. The CDR3 region has the DNA TGTGCCAGCGGGGCCCTAGTACCCCCTGGAAACACCATATATTTT.

J is TRBJ2-2 and V is TRBV29-1, with D possibly TRBD2 on 5 matching bases. V lost 4 bases, J lost 4 bases, and 10 bases lay in between. The CDR3 runs 13 residues. The germline gives CDR1 SQVTM, CDR2 ANQGSEA. CDR3 sequence reads: CSVVEESTGELFF. As DNA, the CDR3 is TGCAGCGTTGTGGAGGAGTCCACCGGGGAGCTGTTTTTT.

The chain links TRBV11-2 to TRBJ2-1, with unresolved D. Germline V gene lookup returns CDR1 SGHAT and CDR2 FQNNGV. V was clipped by 5 bases and J by 2 bases, with 13 bases between them. CDR3 length equals 15 residues. The CDR3 DNA is TGTGCCAGCAGCCTTAGACCGGACCCCTACAATGAGCAGTTCTTC. Translation gives CASSLRPDPYNEQFF. Looking up the rest from reference TRBV11-2 and TRBJ2-1 gives the full variable domain: EAGVAQSPRYKIIEKRQSVAFWCNPISGHATLYWYQQILGQGPKLLIQFQNNGVVDDSQLPKDRFSAERLKGVDSTLKIQPAKLEDSAVYLCASSLRPDPYNEQFFGPGTRLTVL.

This chain uses TRBV5-1 with TRBJ2-6; a possible D gene is TRBD1 (5 bases). CDR3 size: 17 residues. Germline values: CDR1 SGHRS, CDR2 YFSETQ. V was cut by 2 bases and J by 5 bases, with 17 bases left in between. The CDR3 region is CASSFFRGSRRANVLTF. The DNA for the CDR3 is TGCGCCAGCAGCTTTTTTAGGGGTAGTAGACGGGCCAACGTCCTGACTTTC. Using reference TRBV5-1 and TRBJ2-6 for the parts outside the CDR3, the full variable domain is KAGVTQTPRYLIKTRGQQVTLSCSPISGHRSVSWYQQTPGQGLQFLFEYFSETQRNKGNFPGRFSGRQFSNSRSEMNVSTLELGDSALYLCASSFFRGSRRANVLTFGAGSRLTVL.

The chain couples TRBV10-1 to TRBJ2-7; 8 bases are shared with TRBD1. The CDR3 has 14 residues. The trim removed 9 bases at V and 0 bases at J, leaving 7 bases unmatched. The germline V gene has CDR1 WNHNN and CDR2 SYGVQD (reference sequence). The CDR3 is CAREWTGSSYEQYF. DNA of the CDR3: TGCGCCAGGGAGTGGACAGGGAGCTCCTACGAGCAGTACTTC.

The chain recombines TRBV4-2 with TRBJ2-2; no definite D call. Trimming left V 4 bases short and J 2 bases short, with 20 bases between. The CDR3 is 18 residues long. Looked up from germline, CDR1 is LGHNA and CDR2 is YNFKEQ. The CDR3 sequence is CASSLASFRAPNTGELFF. CDR3 coding DNA: TGTGCCAGCAGCCTGGCTAGTTTTCGCGCTCCTAACACCGGGGAGCTGTTTTTT.

Concerning this clone itself: Other DNA variants within this sample encode the same CDR3. This chain connects TRBV18 to TRBJ1-5; D might be TRBD1 (5 bases). The CDR3 is made up of 13 amino acids. Trimming took off 2 bases at V and 4 bases at J, with 6 bases between the two ends. The V gene's germline CDR1 is KGHSH and CDR2 LQKENI. The CDR3, as DNA: TGTGCCAGCTCACCAGGGGGTAATCAGCCCCAGCATTTT. Translated, it gives CASSPGGNQPQHF. The whole variable domain, remainder taken from reference TRBV18 and TRBJ1-5, is NAGVMQNPRHLVRRRGQEARLRCSPMKGHSHVYWYRQLPEEGLKFMVYLQKENIIDESGMPKERFSAEFPKEGPSILRIQQVVRGDSAAYFCASSPGGNQPQHFGDGTRLSIL.

This clone was seen just once. V usage is TRBV7-8 and J usage is TRBJ1-2, with D possibly TRBD1 on 5 matching bases. Germline assignment: CDR1 SGHVS and CDR2 FQNEAQ. Between the trimmed V and J ends, which lost 5 bases and 5 bases, there was a span of 18 bases. The CDR3 is 15 residues long. Here the CDR3 DNA reads TGTGCCAGCAGCCTCAACGGCACAGGTCGATATGGCTACACCTTC. Encoded protein: CASSLNGTGRYGYTF.

V is TRBV7-6 and J is TRBJ2-1; possibly TRBD1 or TRBD2 for D (5 bases each). CDR1 and CDR2 (germline): SGHVS, FNYEAQ. This CDR3 is built from 15 residues. V lost 2 bases and J lost 5, with 13 bases in between. The CDR3 loop is CASSLYQGRHNEQFF. CDR3 coding DNA: TGTGCCAGCAGCTTATATCAGGGACGCCACAATGAGCAGTTCTTC.

This sequence joins TRBV4-3 and TRBJ1-6; 10 bases agree with TRBD1. This CDR3 has 15 amino acids. After removal of 4 bases from V and 7 bases from J, the junction contained 4 bases not matched to a gene. From germline, CDR1 is LGHNA and CDR2 YSLEER. Here the CDR3 DNA reads TGCGCCAGCAGCCCGCGGGACAGGGGAAATTCACCCCTCCACTTT. This translates into CASSPRDRGNSPLHF.

The rearrangement joins TRBV6-4 to TRBJ1-4; D ambiguous. This CDR3 contains 13 residues. The germline V and J ends were trimmed by 5 bases and 8 bases, with 12 bases remaining between them. Per germline, CDR1 MRHNA and CDR2 SNTAGT. CDR3 protein: CASSRETGEKLFF. In DNA, the CDR3 is TGTGCCAGCAGTAGGGAAACGGGAGAAAAACTGTTTTTT.

This clone appeared a few times. The chain uses TRBV7-3 and TRBJ1-1; D gene ambiguous. The V and J ends lost 4 bases and 0 bases respectively, with 9 bases between them. In germline, CDR1 is SGHTA, CDR2 FQGTGA. The length of the CDR3 is 14 residues. The chain's CDR3 is CASSSGRLNTEAFF. The CDR3 region has the DNA TGTGCCAGCAGCTCCGGACGGTTGAACACTGAAGCTTTCTTT.

The chain employs TRBV4-1 and TRBJ2-7; D tentatively fits TRBD1 or TRBD2 (7 bases each). Looked up from germline, CDR1 is MGHRA and CDR2 is YSYEKL. V gave up 0 bases and J gave up 5 bases, with 17 bases separating them. CDR3 size: 16 residues. This chain's CDR3 is CASSQEGGGPRNEQYF. The CDR3 DNA sequence: TGCGCCAGCAGCCAAGAGGGAGGGGGCCCGAGGAACGAGCAGTACTTC.

The V call is TRBV2, the J call TRBJ1-2; D call uncertain. V dropped 5 bases and J dropped 8 bases, with 9 bases sitting between them. Germline V CDR1 and CDR2: SNHLY, FYNNEI. This CDR3 is built from 11 residues. The CDR3 reads CASSRPEGYTF. The CDR3 nucleotides read TGTGCCAGCAGTCGCCCGGAGGGCTACACCTTC.

The rearrangement links TRBV15 to TRBJ2-2; 10 bases are shared with TRBD2. The germline V gene encodes CDR1 LNHNV and CDR2 YYDKDF (reference sequence). This CDR3 has 20 residues. V was pared by 5 bases and J by 4 bases, with 19 bases of the junction left unmatched. DNA for the CDR3: TGTGCCACCAGCTCGCCGGGGCTAGCGGGAGAAGCGGGGAGCACCGGGGAGCTGTTTTTT. Amino acids: CATSSPGLAGEAGSTGELFF.

The chain recombines TRBV6-6 with TRBJ2-2; no reliable D call. V lost 10 bases and J lost 0, with 15 bases in between. The CDR3 sequence is 15 residues long. From germline, CDR1 is MNHNY and CDR2 SVGAGI (reference sequence). Written as DNA, the CDR3 is TGTGCCACCAATGATGGACGGCCGAACACCGGGGAGCTGTTTTTT. Translation: CATNDGRPNTGELFF.

The V gene is TRBV7-3, the J gene TRBJ1-1; tentatively, D is TRBD1 (5 bases). CDR1 SGHTA and CDR2 FQGTGA come from the germline V gene. V was pared by 4 bases and J by 5 bases, with 11 bases between. The CDR3 has 13 residues. Written as DNA, the CDR3 is TGTGCCAGCAGCTCCGGGGCCCCGACTGAAGCTTTCTTT. Residues: CASSSGAPTEAFF.